This TCR beta chain was captured in a study of blood T cell repertoires in COVID-19. TCRdb keeps only in-frame clones here, not all; method: immunoSEQ multiplex PCR. The sample includes 95,000 to 150,000 clones, roughly 70% of them seen just once. Germline CDR1 reads MDHEN; CDR2 reads SYDVKM. CDR3 length equals 16 residues. Trimming took 4 bases from V and 0 from J; bases not matched to a gene: 6. This TCR derives from a human donor with acute or convalescent COVID-19. The donor label of this sample is uncertain. The specimen sequenced was peripheral blood. The rearrangement joins TRBV28 to TRBJ1-3, with 7 bases matching TRBD1. This CDR3 is CASSSPGGSSGNTIYF. CDR3 sequence (DNA): TGTGCCAGCAGTTCCCCAGGGGGGAGCTCTGGAAACACCATATATTTT.